Listed below are T cell receptor beta chains from one sample, sequenced in a study of blood T cell repertoires in COVID-19. Data came from immunoSEQ multiplex PCR; TCRdb stores just in-frame clones and leaves some out. Of 140,000 to 150,000 clones listed, about 85% are singletons. Material for sequencing was peripheral blood. The receptor set was obtained from a middle-aged woman with active or convalescent COVID-19. Each CDR3 is given with its conserved first and last residue. Fields, in order: V gene, J gene, clone size, D gene, CDR3 protein, CDR3 DNA. D genes are given only for firm matches. Clone sizes are given selectively: once, few, many, or a class where the clone is expanded.

>TRBV19|TRBJ1-5|NA|NA
CASNVSGRNQPQHF
TGTGCCAGTAATGTCTCAGGGCGGAATCAGCCCCAGCATTTT
>TRBV14|TRBJ1-2|NA|NA
CASSQVPNYGYTF
TGTGCCAGCAGCCAAGTCCCAAACTATGGCTACACCTTC
>TRBV30|TRBJ2-3|once|NA
CAWRDNRDTQYF
TGTGCCTGGAGGGATAACAGAGATACGCAGTATTTT
>TRBV18|TRBJ1-1|NA|TRBD1
CASSPPTGQSTEAFF
TGTGCCAGCTCACCACCGACAGGGCAGTCCACTGAAGCTTTCTTT
>TRBV6-2/TRBV6-3|TRBJ1-5|NA|TRBD1
CASSYQGQGVFNQPQHF
TGTGCCAGCAGTTACCAAGGACAGGGGGTTTTCAATCAGCCCCAGCATTTT
>TRBV3-1/TRBV3-2|TRBJ1-1|few|TRBD1
CASSRPGQGRTEAFF
TGTGCCAGCAGCCGACCGGGACAGGGTAGGACTGAAGCTTTCTTT
>TRBV18|TRBJ1-1|NA|NA
CASSPDGGINTEAFF
TGTGCCAGCTCACCTGATGGAGGTATCAACACTGAAGCTTTCTTT
>TRBV7-2|TRBJ1-1|NA|NA
CASSKIAGSAKTEAFF
TGTGCCAGCAGCAAGATTGCAGGGTCCGCGAAAACTGAAGCTTTCTTT
>TRBV19|TRBJ1-2|NA|NA
CASSIVGQNYGYTF
TGTGCCAGTAGTATTGTGGGGCAGAACTATGGCTACACCTTC
>TRBV27|TRBJ2-2|NA|TRBD1
CASNRGPNTGELFF
TGTGCCAGCAACAGGGGGCCGAACACCGGGGAGCTGTTTTTT
>TRBV9|TRBJ2-1|NA|NA
CASSVDRANYNEQFF
TGTGCCAGCAGCGTAGACAGGGCTAACTACAATGAGCAGTTCTTC
>TRBV29-1|TRBJ1-1|once|NA
CSVVPETEAFF
TGCAGCGTTGTCCCGGAGACTGAAGCTTTCTTT
>TRBV19|TRBJ2-1|NA|TRBD1
CATMDRGSYNEQFF
TGTGCCACCATGGACAGGGGCTCCTACAATGAGCAGTTCTTC
>TRBV2|TRBJ2-7|few|NA
CASRLDDYEQYF
TGTGCCAGCAGGTTAGATGACTACGAGCAGTACTTC
>TRBV19|TRBJ1-2|NA|TRBD1
CASSIPGGATTF
TGTGCCAGTAGTATTCCAGGGGGCGCGACAACCTTC
>TRBV28|TRBJ1-6|NA|NA
CASSLVGDSPLHF
TGTGCCAGCAGTTTAGTAGGAGATTCACCCCTCCACTTT
>TRBV6-2/TRBV6-3|TRBJ2-1|few|TRBD2
CASSRGGEQFF
TGTGCCAGCAGTCGGGGGGGTGAGCAGTTCTTC
>TRBV7-2|TRBJ2-2|NA|TRBD2
CASSIAGVGTGELFF
TGTGCCAGCAGTATCGCGGGGGTAGGGACCGGGGAGCTGTTTTTT
>TRBV12-3/TRBV12-4|TRBJ1-6|NA|NA
CASTTRWGSPLHF
TGTGCCAGCACCACTAGGTGGGGATCACCCCTCCACTTT
>TRBV20-1|TRBJ2-5|NA|TRBD2
CSASTVAGAQETQYF
TGCAGTGCTAGTACGGTAGCGGGCGCTCAAGAGACCCAGTACTTC
>TRBV5-1|TRBJ2-1|NA|TRBD1
CASSLTHRGYNEQFF
TGCGCCAGCAGCTTGACCCACAGGGGATACAATGAGCAGTTCTTC
>TRBV19|TRBJ2-3|NA|NA
CASSIGGPSGTQYF
TGTGCCAGTAGTATAGGGGGCCCGTCCGGTACGCAGTATTTT
>TRBV18|TRBJ1-1|few|TRBD1
CASSPDRGTEAFF
TGTGCCAGCTCACCCGACAGGGGCACTGAAGCTTTCTTT
>TRBV30|TRBJ2-7|NA|TRBD2
CAWSLGGPGGNF
TGTGCCTGGAGCTTGGGAGGGCCTGGTGGAAACTTC
>TRBV7-6|TRBJ2-6|NA|TRBD2
CASSFGAGGRQSGANVLTF
TGTGCCAGCAGCTTCGGAGCGGGAGGCAGGCAGTCTGGGGCCAACGTCCTGACTTTC
>TRBV2|TRBJ1-5|NA|NA
CASSFQGSLNGNQPQHF
TGTGCCAGCAGTTTCCAGGGATCACTCAATGGCAATCAGCCCCAGCATTTT
>TRBV5-6|TRBJ2-3|NA|TRBD1
CASSRWDRGTTDTQYF
TGTGCCAGCAGCCGCTGGGACAGGGGAACCACAGATACGCAGTATTTT
>TRBV2|TRBJ1-6|once|NA
CASSDRAFSPLHF
TGTGCCAGCAGTGACAGGGCGTTTTCACCCCTCCACTTT
>TRBV3-1/TRBV3-2|TRBJ2-1|NA|NA
CASSQAGRYDEQFF
TGTGCCAGCAGCCAAGCGGGTAGGTACGATGAGCAGTTCTTC
>TRBV30|TRBJ2-7|NA|NA
CAWTEPGSGYEQYF
TGTGCCTGGACCGAACCAGGGTCGGGCTACGAGCAGTACTTC
>TRBV3-1/TRBV3-2|TRBJ2-1|NA|TRBD2
CASSQVLAGGGSSSYNEQFF
TGTGCCAGCAGCCAAGTGCTAGCGGGAGGGGGCTCGAGCTCCTACAATGAGCAGTTCTTC
>TRBV18|TRBJ2-3|NA|NA
CASSPNAQGDTQYF
TGTGCCAGCTCACCAAACGCACAGGGAGATACGCAGTATTTT
>TRBV28|TRBJ1-2|NA|TRBD1
CASLSQGAGNYGYTF
TGTGCCAGCCTGTCCCAGGGGGCGGGGAACTATGGCTACACCTTC
>TRBV4-2|TRBJ1-2|NA|TRBD1
CASSQEGTGDGYTF
TGTGCCAGCAGCCAAGAGGGGACAGGGGATGGCTACACCTTC
>TRBV5-1|TRBJ1-6|NA|TRBD1
CASSLGGDRGRSPLHF
TGCGCCAGCAGCTTGGGAGGGGACAGGGGCCGCTCACCCCTCCACTTT
>TRBV6-6|TRBJ2-2|NA|NA
CASSPTIPTGELFF
TGTGCCAGCAGCCCTACTATCCCGACCGGGGAGCTGTTTTTT
>TRBV30|TRBJ1-2|NA|NA
CADRGPGYGYTF
TGTGCGGATAGGGGTCCGGGCTATGGCTACACCTTC
>TRBV18|TRBJ2-3|NA|TRBD1
CASSPQGATDTQYF
TGTGCCAGCTCACCACAGGGGGCAACAGATACGCAGTATTTT
>TRBV19|TRBJ1-5|once|NA
CASSVGLSNQPQHF
TGTGCCAGTAGTGTCGGACTGAGCAATCAGCCCCAGCATTTT
>TRBV4-2|TRBJ2-7|once|NA
CASSQDGGGSSYEQYF
TGTGCCAGCAGCCAAGATGGGGGGGGCAGCTCCTACGAGCAGTACTTC
>TRBV6-5|TRBJ1-1|NA|NA
CASSYRVDTGNTEAFF
TGTGCCAGCAGTTACAGGGTAGACACAGGGAACACTGAAGCTTTCTTT
>TRBV6-5|TRBJ2-7|NA|NA
CASSFRQAYEQYF
TGTGCCAGCAGTTTCCGACAGGCCTACGAGCAGTACTTC
>TRBV4-1|TRBJ2-7|NA|TRBD1
CASSRWTGGALISHEQYF
TGCGCCAGCAGCCGTTGGACAGGGGGCGCGTTAATCAGCCACGAGCAGTACTTC
>TRBV19|TRBJ1-1|few|NA
CASSIGGRFTEAFF
TGTGCCAGTAGTATAGGGGGCAGATTCACTGAAGCTTTCTTT
>TRBV5-4|TRBJ1-2|once|TRBD1
CASSLVGQEYGYTF
TGTGCCAGCAGCTTGGTCGGACAGGAGTATGGCTACACCTTC
>TRBV3-1/TRBV3-2|TRBJ2-1|few|TRBD2
CASSPNLGGSGGYNEQFF
TGTGCCAGCAGCCCCAACCTGGGAGGTAGCGGGGGCTACAATGAGCAGTTCTTC
>TRBV10-1|TRBJ1-6|NA|TRBD1
CASSESAGTGRNSPLHF
TGCGCCAGCAGTGAGTCGGCTGGGACAGGGCGGAATTCACCCCTCCACTTT
>TRBV5-1|TRBJ1-2|NA|NA
CASSLLGSTNYGYTF
TGCGCCAGCAGCTTGCTGGGCAGTACTAACTATGGCTACACCTTC
>TRBV11-2|TRBJ1-4|NA|NA
CASSFTRANEKLFF
TGTGCCAGCAGCTTCACCCGGGCTAATGAAAAACTGTTTTTT
>TRBV4-2|TRBJ1-1|few|NA
CASSQGEEVNTEAFF
TGTGCCAGCAGCCAAGGCGAGGAGGTGAACACTGAAGCTTTCTTT
>TRBV19|TRBJ1-1|NA|NA
CASSAPRELNTEAFF
TGTGCCAGTAGTGCCCCCAGGGAACTGAACACTGAAGCTTTCTTT
>TRBV4-3|TRBJ1-5|NA|NA
CASSPARALSNQPQHF
TGCGCCAGCAGCCCCGCCAGGGCACTGAGCAATCAGCCCCAGCATTTT
>TRBV7-8|TRBJ2-7|once|NA
CASSLGGRAYEQYF
TGTGCCAGCAGCTTAGGAGGGAGAGCCTACGAGCAGTACTTC